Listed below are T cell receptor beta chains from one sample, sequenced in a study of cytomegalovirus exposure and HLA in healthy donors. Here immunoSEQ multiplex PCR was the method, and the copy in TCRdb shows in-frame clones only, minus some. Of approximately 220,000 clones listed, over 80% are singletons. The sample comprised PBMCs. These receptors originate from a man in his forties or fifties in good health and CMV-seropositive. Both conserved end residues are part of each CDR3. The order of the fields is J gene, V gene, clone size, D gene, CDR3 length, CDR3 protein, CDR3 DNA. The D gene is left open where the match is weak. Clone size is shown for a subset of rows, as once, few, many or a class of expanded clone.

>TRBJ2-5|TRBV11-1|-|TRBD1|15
CASSRDRPLQETQYF
TGTGCCAGCAGCCGGGACAGGCCGCTCCAAGAGACCCAGTACTTC
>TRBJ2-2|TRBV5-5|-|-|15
CASSPRLSGTGELFF
TGTGCCAGCAGCCCCAGACTTAGCGGAACCGGGGAGCTGTTTTTT
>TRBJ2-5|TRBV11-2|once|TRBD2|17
CASSLGSSGIFKETQYF
TGTGCCAGCAGCTTAGGGTCTAGCGGGATTTTTAAAGAGACCCAGTACTTC
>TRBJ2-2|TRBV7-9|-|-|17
CASSLELAQWDTGELFF
TGTGCCAGCAGCTTAGAACTAGCCCAGTGGGACACCGGGGAGCTGTTTTTT
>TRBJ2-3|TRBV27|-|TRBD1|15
CASSLAPGQVDTQYF
TGTGCCAGCAGTTTGGCACCGGGACAGGTAGATACGCAGTATTTT
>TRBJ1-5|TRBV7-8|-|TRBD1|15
CASSPPQGASQPQHF
TGTGCCAGCAGCCCCCCACAGGGGGCAAGTCAGCCCCAGCATTTT
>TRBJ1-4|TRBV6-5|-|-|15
CASSPAGATNEKLFF
TGTGCCAGCAGTCCTGCAGGGGCAACTAATGAAAAACTGTTTTTT
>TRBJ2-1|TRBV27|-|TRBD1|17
CASSSLTGSKSYNEQFF
TGTGCCAGCAGTTCACTGACAGGGTCGAAGTCCTACAATGAGCAGTTCTTC
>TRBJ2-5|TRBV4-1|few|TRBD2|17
CASSRGTSGSNGETQYF
TGCGCCAGCAGCCGAGGGACTAGCGGGAGTAATGGTGAGACCCAGTACTTC
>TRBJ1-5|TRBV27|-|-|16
CASREVGARVDQPQHF
TGTGCCAGCAGGGAGGTGGGGGCGAGGGTGGATCAGCCCCAGCATTTT
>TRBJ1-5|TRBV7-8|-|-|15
CASTVIGAALQPQHF
TGTGCCAGCACCGTGATAGGAGCCGCCCTGCAGCCCCAGCATTTT
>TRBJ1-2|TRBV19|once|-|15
CASRVAGQSNYGYTF
TGTGCCAGTAGGGTCGCCGGACAGTCTAACTATGGCTACACCTTC
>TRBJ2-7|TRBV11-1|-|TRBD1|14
CASSSDRGVYEQYF
TGTGCCAGCAGTTCCGACAGGGGAGTCTACGAGCAGTACTTC
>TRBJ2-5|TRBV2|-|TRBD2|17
CASSEGYLAGGEETQYF
TGTGCCAGCAGTGAAGGTTACCTAGCGGGAGGGGAAGAGACCCAGTACTTC
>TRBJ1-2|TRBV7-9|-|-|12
CASSLVGYGYTF
TGTGCCAGCAGCTTAGTCGGGTATGGCTACACCTTC
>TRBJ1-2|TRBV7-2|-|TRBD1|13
CASSPDRAYGYTF
TGTGCCAGCAGCCCTGACAGGGCCTATGGCTACACCTTC
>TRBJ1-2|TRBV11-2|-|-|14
CASSLETGLYGYTF
TGTGCCAGCAGCTTAGAGACAGGCCTATATGGCTACACCTTC
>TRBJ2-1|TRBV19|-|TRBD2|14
CASVGGLGNNEQFF
TGTGCCAGTGTTGGAGGACTAGGAAACAATGAGCAGTTCTTC
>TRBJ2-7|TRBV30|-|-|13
CAWSMQRASEQYF
TGTGCCTGGAGTATGCAGAGGGCCAGCGAGCAGTACTTC
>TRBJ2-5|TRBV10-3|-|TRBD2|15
CAISESSGGQETQYF
TGTGCCATCAGTGAGTCTAGCGGGGGGCAAGAGACCCAGTACTTC
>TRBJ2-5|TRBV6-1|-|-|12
CASSENSETQYF
TGTGCCAGCAGTGAGAACTCAGAGACCCAGTACTTC
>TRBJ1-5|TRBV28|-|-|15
CASSRSGGAGQPQHF
TGTGCCAGCAGTCGCAGTGGGGGGGCCGGCCAGCCCCAGCATTTT
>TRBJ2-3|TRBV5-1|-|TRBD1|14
CASSRQGGTDTQYF
TGCGCCAGCAGCCGACAGGGAGGCACAGATACGCAGTATTTT
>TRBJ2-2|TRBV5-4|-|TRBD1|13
CASRDRGDGELFF
TGTGCCAGCAGGGACAGGGGGGACGGGGAGCTGTTTTTT
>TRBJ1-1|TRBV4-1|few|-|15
CASSQARVDGTEAFF
TGCGCCAGCAGCCAAGCACGGGTAGATGGGACTGAAGCTTTCTTT
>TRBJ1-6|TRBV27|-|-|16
CASTQYGAGANSPLHF
TGTGCCAGCACCCAGTACGGCGCAGGGGCTAATTCACCCCTCCACTTT
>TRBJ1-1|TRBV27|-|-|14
CASSRTALNTEAFF
TGTGCCAGCAGCCGGACAGCATTGAACACTGAAGCTTTCTTT